The rows below give T cell receptor beta chains drawn from one sample of a study of blood T cell repertoires in COVID-19. Method: immunoSEQ multiplex PCR; TCRdb's copy keeps in-frame clones and lacks some. This sample yields fewer than 350,000 clones, of which about nine tenths are seen a single time; roughly 5.2% belongs to the top ten. The sequenced material came from PBMCs or T cells enriched from blood (not recorded which). The receptors were sampled from a man aged 55 to 70 who had recovered from COVID-19. The CDR3 runs from the conserved cysteine through the conserved F or W. D genes are given only for firm matches.

CDR3 | D | V
CASSLTRDISYNEQFF | NA | TRBV7-3
CASSPLGGRGAKNIQYF | TRBD2 | TRBV18
CASSQDRGSSGANVLTF | NA | TRBV4-3
CASSLNGVYNEQFF | NA | TRBV7-6
CSAGTSYEQYF | TRBD2 | TRBV20-1
CASSLGGHIQETQYF | NA | TRBV5-1
CATSRTGNTGELFF | NA | TRBV15
CASSLRAGYNEQFF | NA | TRBV28
CASSLDSPRTDTQYF | NA | TRBV18
CASSPGQDNQPQHF | TRBD1 | TRBV5-1
CASSRDRSGNTIYF | TRBD1 | TRBV18
CASSPGGLGEKLFF | NA | TRBV18
CASSYSRTSGRVNYNEQFF | TRBD2 | TRBV6-2/TRBV6-3
CASRTPGTGSYEQYF | TRBD1 | TRBV28
CASSFIRLAGYNEQFF | TRBD2 | TRBV11-2
CASSQGQPRDGYTF | TRBD1 | TRBV4-2
CASSPIHPVEKLFF | NA | TRBV5-5
CASSLPPGYTF | NA | TRBV5-1
CASSYIRASDHTDTQYF | NA | TRBV11-2
CASSPPAGDAEAFF | NA | TRBV18
CASSGRDRGSYEQYF | TRBD1 | TRBV18
CASSISHSGYEQFF | TRBD2 | TRBV7-3
CATSAWSGSGSYEQYF | TRBD2 | TRBV24-1
CASSNSGGSYEQYF | TRBD2 | TRBV28
CASSQDLGGLTNYGYTF | NA | TRBV4-3
CASSFIGVGNTIYF | NA | TRBV7-9
CASRSDRVPGNTIYF | TRBD1 | TRBV28
CASEYSRGGNSPLHF | NA | TRBV28
CASSTTGQANYGYTF | TRBD1 | TRBV5-8